This TCR beta chain was recorded in a study of T cell responses to AZD1222 COVID-19 vaccine. Overall study findings and caveats: Dominant CD4 TCR responses targeted spike regions 160-218 and 743-854. Spike-specific TCRs gained breadth and depth after people received two AZD1222 doses. Among the donors, most were white British and more were female, and clonal diversity was possibly underestimated.

Germline assignment: CDR1 KGHSH and CDR2 LQKENI. The CDR3 extends over 16 amino acids. V was pared by 2 bases and J by 3 bases, with 6 bases of the junction left unmatched. The assay was immunoSEQ multiplex PCR, and TCRdb's table has in-frame clones only and misses some. The data contain roughly 120,000 clones, around 85% of them singletons. Of note for this clone: Its antigen is undetermined.

This chain joins TRBV18 and TRBJ2-2; TRBD1 matches 7 bases. This receptor was identified in an adult in good health. This specimen consisted of peripheral blood, obtained on day 0 of MenACWY control vaccination. This chain's CDR3 is CASSPNSDRDTGELFF. The CDR3, as DNA: TGTGCCAGCTCACCAAACAGTGACAGGGACACCGGGGAGCTGTTTTTT.